The T cell receptor beta chain under discussion was sequenced for a study of tumor and adjacent non-tumor tissue in lung cancer. Study information: There were some 11 adenocarcinoma, a couple of squamous cell carcinoma and 1 small cell lung cancer cases.

The template was RNA from unsorted bulk tissue. More than 3 cm separated this lung sample from the edge of the tumor. General study points: Patients with more diverse tumor TCRs had worse survival. Significantly higher TCR diversity was found in tumor than normal lung. In normal lung, the top 100 clones were significantly more dominant than in tumor.

Three rounds of nested PCR, following a modified ARM-PCR protocol, produced the TCRbeta library. MiXCR was run by TCRdb on the multiplex PCR reads, yielding one entry per CDR3 protein. The profile covers approximately 80,000 distinct CDR3 sequences, with 65% to 85% appearing a single time and approximately 51% taken by the ten largest. In its sample, this clonotype was seen many times. As yet, its antigen is unknown. Germline CDR1 is SQVTM and CDR2 is ANQGSEA. This CDR3 has 12 residues. V was shortened by 2 bases and J by 4 bases, with 7 bases between the two germline ends. This receptor was obtained from a man aged 55 to 70 with non-small cell lung cancer. The chain recombines TRBV29-1 with TRBJ2-3, with D hard to call. Material: distant non-tumor lung tissue. This chain's CDR3 is CSVETAPDTQYF. The CDR3 nucleotides read TGCAGCGTTGAAACGGCCCCAGATACGCAGTATTTT.